This entry is about one T cell receptor (beta chain). Its specificity is unknown. Germline V gene sequence: CDR1 MNHNY, CDR2 SVGAGI (reference sequence). The V and J ends lost 2 bases and 0 bases respectively, with 9 bases between them. The length of the CDR3 is 15 residues. Regarding time point: patch test 1, 2 weeks after DPC sensitization. The treatment is: therapeutic diphenylcyclopropenone sensitization with weekly scalp DPC. The data were taken from a study of human T cells and chemical hapten exposure. Looking at the study overall: The sensitizing agent was 2% DPC, placed on 2 cm by 2 cm of upper inner arm skin. Study-level findings and limits: In comparison with controls, expanded TCRs gave rise to a significantly larger number of large CDR3 similarity clusters.

TCRdb called the RACE reads again in MiXCR, with one record for every CDR3 protein. The table records 180,000 or so distinct CDR3 sequences, about 14% of them present only once. Sequences were derived from whole blood, sampled in connection with sensitization to the hapten diphenylcyclopropenone (DPC). This sequence originates from a woman younger than 45 with alopecia areata. Some clones in this sample may be carry-over from other donors' samples. J is TRBJ2-3 and V is TRBV6-6; no firm D call. DNA of the CDR3: TGTGCCAGCAGTTACGGGCAGTCAAGCACAGATACGCAGTATTTT. Its translation is CASSYGQSSTDTQYF.